The subject of this entry is one TCR beta chain. Read data end 3 residues before the CDR3 end; the end is taken from the germline J gene. This specimen belongs to a study of T cells in women clearing cervical HPV infection. At the level of the study: Blood came at first lesion visit for cases, post-clearance for controls. With HLA typing for only a few women, HLA confounding remains possible.

The repertoire was sequenced with immunoSEQ multiplex PCR; TCRdb's copy has only in-frame clones and lacks some. Its table records tens of thousands of clones. Trimming cost V 3 bases and J 5 bases, with 5 bases left between them. The CDR3 has 11 residues. CDR1 and CDR2 from the germline V gene are DFQATT and SNEGSKA (reference sequence). This TCR came from a woman aged 18 to 75 with a cervical HPV16 infection that either progressed to CIN3+ or cleared (not recorded which). The chain combines TRBV20-1 with TRBJ2-1; the D is unclear. Material: blood buffy coat. The CDR3 is CSASANNEQFF. The CDR3 DNA, read in part, is TGCAGTGCTAGCGCTAACAATGAG.